This record covers a single T cell receptor beta chain. Its antigen remains unidentified. It was with 60 Vbeta and 13 Jbeta primers that the PCR ran. This table comes from immunoSEQ multiplex PCR, and its TCRdb copy is limited to in-frame clones, with some not included. This sample's table has 75,000 to 95,000 clones. The sample belongs to a study of cytomegalovirus exposure and HLA in healthy donors. In the study overall: Around 200 million T cells yielded more than 95 million unique TCR beta sequences, as an earlier analysis found.

The CDR3 spans 12 residues. CDR1 and CDR2 from the germline V gene are SEHNR and FQNEAQ (reference sequence). The germline V and J ends were trimmed by 5 bases and 9 bases, with 13 bases remaining between them. Study-wide findings and caveats: Association of a missense DCLRE1C variant with TCR beta V- and J-gene trimming was reported in a later analysis.

The chain couples TRBV7-9 to TRBJ1-1, with D possibly matching TRBD1 (6 bases). Sequencing was performed on PBMCs. The clonotype was recovered from a girl aged 10-17 years in good health and CMV-seropositive. The CDR3 DNA reads TGTGCCAGCAGCATACAGGGAATCAAAGCTTTCTTT. As protein: CASSIQGIKAFF.